Below are 20 T cell receptor beta chains sequenced from a single sample in a study of blood T cell repertoires in COVID-19. TCRdb's table, derived via immunoSEQ multiplex PCR, lists solely in-frame clones and lacks some. The sample carries tens of thousands of clones, roughly 80% recorded once. Sequencing used peripheral blood. The receptors originated from a man between 65 and 80 years old with COVID-19, enrolled during active disease.

This clone was observed a few times. The chain employs TRBV7-9 and TRBJ2-7, with 9 bases that match TRBD2. After removal of 1 base from V and 7 bases from J, the junction contained 8 bases not matched to a gene. The CDR3 runs 15 residues. From germline, CDR1 is SEHNR and CDR2 FQNEAQ (reference sequence). CDR3 amino acids: CASSLDGTSFGEQYF. The CDR3 bases are TGTGCCAGCAGCTTAGACGGGACTAGCTTTGGTGAGCAGTACTTC.

The chain employs TRBV7-2 and TRBJ1-5, with TRBD1 as a possible D gene (6 bases). V gave up 5 bases and J gave up 4 bases, with 15 bases separating them. Germline V lookup: CDR1 SGHTA, CDR2 FQGNSA. The CDR3 is 15 amino acids. The CDR3 spells CASSEFTGPNQPQHF. The CDR3 nucleotides read TGTGCCAGCAGCGAATTTACAGGGCCAAATCAGCCCCAGCATTTT.

CDR3 bases: TGTGCCAGCAGCTTAGCAGGGGGAGTATCACCCCTCCACTTT. This codes for CASSLAGGVSPLHF. The chain carries TRBV7-9 and TRBJ1-6; D may be TRBD1 (6 bases). Germline V gene sequence: CDR1 SEHNR, CDR2 FQNEAQ (reference sequence). The CDR3 length is 14 residues. The ends were cut back, 0 bases at V and 10 bases at J, with 10 bases in the middle. Together with reference TRBV7-9 and TRBJ1-6, the CDR3 gives the full variable domain: DTGVSQNPRHKITKRGQNVTFRCDPISEHNRLYWYRQTLGQGPEFLTYFQNEAQLEKSRLLSDRFSAERPKGSFSTLEIQRTEQGDSAMYLCASSLAGGVSPLHFGNGTRLTVT.

The chain employs TRBV20-1 and TRBJ2-7; D call uncertain. Per the germline V gene, CDR1 is DFQATT and CDR2 is SNEGSKA (reference sequence). This CDR3 is built from 10 residues. The V end lost 4 bases, the J end lost 5 bases, and 6 bases lay between the germline ends. CDR3 sequence (DNA): TGCAGTGCTAAACGGGACGAGCAGTACTTC. Translating gives CSAKRDEQYF.

V gene TRBV7-2 combines with J gene TRBJ1-2; D is unresolved. CDR1 SGHTA and CDR2 FQGNSA come from the germline V gene. The CDR3 consists of 13 residues. Trimming removed 1 base at V and 1 base at J, with 4 bases between. The CDR3 spells CASSLVVNYGYTF. The CDR3 region has the DNA TGTGCCAGCAGCTTAGTCGTTAACTATGGCTACACCTTC.

The genes are TRBV5-4 and TRBJ2-3; tentatively, D is TRBD1 (5 bases). CDR1 and CDR2 (germline): SGHNT, YYREEE (reference sequence). This CDR3 comprises 14 residues. V lost 0 bases and J 5 bases, leaving 10 bases between the germline ends. The CDR3 reads CASSLEQVGDTQYF. As DNA, the CDR3 is TGTGCCAGCAGCTTGGAACAGGTAGGAGATACGCAGTATTTT.

The rearrangement joins TRBV5-4 to TRBJ2-7, with 7 bases lining up with TRBD2. Germline-derived CDR1 and CDR2 are SGHNT and YYREEE (reference sequence). The junction had 8 bases not matched to a gene; V was cut back by 3 bases and J by 5 bases. The CDR3 is 14 residues long. The CDR3 reads CASSWGGVGNEQYF. CDR3 sequence (DNA): TGTGCCAGCAGCTGGGGAGGGGTCGGGAACGAGCAGTACTTC.

The chain is built from TRBV19 and TRBJ1-1, with a tentative D call TRBD1 (6 bases). V lost 9 bases and J lost 1, with 12 bases in between. This CDR3 has 13 residues. Germline loops: CDR1 LNHDA, CDR2 SQIVND (reference sequence). The CDR3 sequence is CASADRPNTEAFF. CDR3 in DNA: TGTGCCAGCGCTGACAGGCCGAACACTGAAGCTTTCTTT.

The chain has TRBV10-3 and TRBJ2-2; 16 bases are shared with TRBD2. The length of the CDR3 is 16 residues. In germline, CDR1 is ENHRY, CDR2 SYGVKD. V trimming: 10 bases; J trimming: 6 bases; junction bases outside the gene matches: 8. The CDR3 here is CATSGTSGRASGELFF. The CDR3 bases are TGTGCCACCTCCGGGACTAGCGGGAGGGCCTCCGGGGAGCTGTTTTTT.

The chain links TRBV15 to TRBJ2-1; the D gene is possibly TRBD2 (5 bases). Germline CDR1 is LNHNV and CDR2 is YYDKDF (reference sequence). Trimming left V 6 bases short and J 2 bases short, with 14 bases between. The CDR3 runs to 15 residues. CDR3 nucleotides: TGTGCCACCAGTCTAGAGGCCGGGACCTACAATGAGCAGTTCTTC. It codes for CATSLEAGTYNEQFF. Full variable domain (outside the CDR3, taken from reference TRBV15 and TRBJ2-1): DAMVIQNPRYQVTQFGKPVTLSCSQTLNHNVMYWYQQKSSQAPKLLFHYYDKDFNNEADTPDNFQSRRPNTSFCFLDIRSPGLGDTAMYLCATSLEAGTYNEQFFGPGTRLTVL.

The rearrangement joins TRBV3-1 (or the pseudogene TRBV3-2) to TRBJ2-2; possibly TRBD2 for D (6 bases). CDR3 length equals 15 residues. Per the germline V gene, CDR1 is LGHDT and CDR2 is YNNKEL (reference sequence). V lost 5 bases and J 4 bases, leaving 14 bases between the germline ends. The CDR3 loop reads CASSETSGGTGELFF. CDR3 DNA sequence: TGTGCCAGCAGCGAAACCTCCGGGGGCACCGGGGAGCTGTTTTTT.

The chain employs TRBV9 and TRBJ2-2; 11 nucleotides match TRBD2. CDR3 size: 16 residues. After removal of 2 bases from V and 5 bases from J, the junction contained 5 bases not matched to a gene. Germline loops: CDR1 SGDLS, CDR2 YYNGEE. CDR3 sequence reads: CASSVRSGRGTGELFF. In DNA, the CDR3 is TGTGCCAGCAGCGTTCGTAGCGGGAGGGGAACCGGGGAGCTGTTTTTT. The whole variable domain, filled in from reference TRBV9 and TRBJ2-2, reads DSGVTQTPKHLITATGQRVTLRCSPRSGDLSVYWYQQSLDQGLQFLIQYYNGEERAKGNILERFSAQQFPDLHSELNLSSLELGDSALYFCASSVRSGRGTGELFFGEGSRLTVL.

The chain employs TRBV28 and TRBJ2-7; D call uncertain. The CDR3 is 11 residues long. Germline values: CDR1 MDHEN, CDR2 SYDVKM. With 6 bases removed from V and 9 bases from J, the gap between germline ends came to 12 bases. Written as DNA, the CDR3 is TGTGCCAGCAGCCCAGGATCGGTGCAGTACTTC. Translation gives CASSPGSVQYF.

This sequence joins TRBV5-1 and TRBJ1-6; the match to TRBD1 covers 7 bases. Germline values: CDR1 SGHRS, CDR2 YFSETQ. The CDR3 is 15 residues long. The V gene end was trimmed by 2 bases and the J gene end by 7 bases; junction bases not matched to a gene: 6. In DNA, the CDR3 is TGCGCCAGCAGCTTTGAGGGGGCAGGAAATTCACCCCTCCACTTT. It yields the protein CASSFEGAGNSPLHF.

The chain joins TRBV5-1 to TRBJ2-2, with 7 positions matching TRBD2. This CDR3 has 17 residues. Unmatched junction bases numbered 10, after V lost 3 bases and J lost 2 bases. Germline V lookup: CDR1 SGHRS, CDR2 YFSETQ. CDR3 bases: TGCGCCAGCAGCTCCCCCGGGGGGACCCGCAACACCGGGGAGCTGTTTTTT. Translating gives CASSSPGGTRNTGELFF.

The chain has TRBV14 and TRBJ1-2; D perhaps matches TRBD1 (6 bases). V lost 0 bases and J lost 3, with 8 bases in between. CDR1 is SGHDN and CDR2 is FVKESK in the germline V gene. CDR3 length: 14 residues. The CDR3 DNA reads as TGTGCCAGCAGCCAAGAGAACAGGGACTATGGCTACACCTTC. Its protein product is CASSQENRDYGYTF.

The genes are TRBV3-1 (or the pseudogene TRBV3-2) and TRBJ2-1; D remains ambiguous. The CDR3 has 13 amino acids. CDR1 and CDR2 from the germline V gene are LGHDT and YNNKEL (reference sequence). With 1 base removed from V and 10 bases from J, the gap between germline ends came to 11 bases. This CDR3 reads CASSQGDLREQFF. The DNA of the CDR3 is TGTGCCAGCAGCCAAGGAGATCTACGCGAGCAGTTCTTC.

V usage is TRBV4-2 and J usage is TRBJ1-5; D unclear. The CDR3 runs 18 residues. V gave up 1 base and J gave up 0 bases, with 16 bases separating them. The germline gives CDR1 LGHNA, CDR2 YNFKEQ. The CDR3 loop reads CASSQGGTGSYSNQPQHF. In nucleotides, the CDR3 is TGTGCCAGCAGCCAAGGGGGTACGGGGTCTTATAGCAATCAGCCCCAGCATTTT.

This chain joins TRBV18 and TRBJ1-5; 7 bases line up with TRBD1. The CDR3 totals 16 residues. V was pared by 0 bases and J by 1 base, with 3 bases of the junction left unmatched. Germline-derived CDR1 and CDR2 are KGHSH and LQKENI. CDR3 bases: TGTGCCAGCTCACCACCACGACAGGGAAGCAATCAGCCCCAGCATTTT. Translating it yields CASSPPRQGSNQPQHF. Full variable domain (remainder filled in from reference TRBV18 and TRBJ1-5): NAGVMQNPRHLVRRRGQEARLRCSPMKGHSHVYWYRQLPEEGLKFMVYLQKENIIDESGMPKERFSAEFPKEGPSILRIQQVVRGDSAAYFCASSPPRQGSNQPQHFGDGTRLSIL.

The chain carries TRBV28 and TRBJ1-1; 8 nucleotides align to TRBD1. Germline V gene lookup returns CDR1 MDHEN and CDR2 SYDVKM. CDR3 length equals 17 residues. V was pared by 6 bases and J by 6 bases, with 18 bases of the junction left unmatched. The CDR3 coding sequence is TGTGCCAGCAGCCTAGCGGGACAGGAGGGGAGGATCGCTGAAGCTTTCTTT. Its translation: CASSLAGQEGRIAEAFF.